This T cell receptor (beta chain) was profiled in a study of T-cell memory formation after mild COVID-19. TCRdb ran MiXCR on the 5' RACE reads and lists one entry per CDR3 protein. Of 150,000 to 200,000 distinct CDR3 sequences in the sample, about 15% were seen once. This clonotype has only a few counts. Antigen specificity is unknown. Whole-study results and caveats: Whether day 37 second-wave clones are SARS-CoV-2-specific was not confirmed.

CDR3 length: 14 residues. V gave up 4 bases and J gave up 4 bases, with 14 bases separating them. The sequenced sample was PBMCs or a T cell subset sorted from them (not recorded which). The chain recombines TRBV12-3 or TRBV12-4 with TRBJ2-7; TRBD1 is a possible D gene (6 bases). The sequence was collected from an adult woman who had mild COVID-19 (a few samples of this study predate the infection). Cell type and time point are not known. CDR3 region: CASSYHRVEYEQYF. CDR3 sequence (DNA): TGTGCCAGCAGTTACCACAGGGTTGAGTACGAGCAGTACTTC.